This TCR beta chain was profiled in a study of Ad26.COV2.S vaccination and SARS-CoV-2 variants. The wider study: Doses of Ad26.COV2.S were injected into muscle once or twice, 56 days apart. Whole-study findings and limits: Substantial breadth was reportedly displayed by spike-specific CD8+ and CD4+ T cell responses after vaccination. The analyses of TCR breadth and depth may have understated the size of total T cell responses.

This clone is a singleton in its sample. The antigen is not known. As to treatment: about 20 received Ad26.COV2.S at low or high dose, single or two shots; several received placebo; per-sample allocation not given. Day 63 after the first injection of vaccine or placebo was the sampling time. In Boston, the donor was an adult between 18-55 years of age. Method: immunoSEQ multiplex PCR; TCRdb's copy keeps in-frame clones and lacks some. This table has about 440,000 clones, 90% appearing once. Per the germline V gene, CDR1 is SGHNT and CDR2 is YYREEE (reference sequence). J gave up 0 bases and V 1 base, and 2 bases lay outside the gene matches. The CDR3 sequence is 15 residues long.

V is TRBV5-4 and J is TRBJ2-3; 7 bases line up with TRBD2. The source of this sequence is a person aged 18-65 years who received the Ad26.COV2.S COVID-19 vaccine or a placebo. The input for sequencing was peripheral blood, taken in a trial of Ad26.COV2.S vaccine versus placebo. The CDR3 sequence: CASSLREDSTDTQYF. CDR3 DNA sequence: TGTGCCAGCAGCTTGCGGGAGGACAGCACAGATACGCAGTATTTT.